This TCR beta chain emerged from a study of cytomegalovirus exposure and HLA in healthy donors. Study overall: Among roughly 180 million T cells, an earlier analysis found 117 million unique TCR beta sequences.

This CDR3 is 15 amino acids long. With V trimmed by 5 bases and J by 3 bases, 9 bases remained unmatched. Looked up from germline, CDR1 is MNHEY and CDR2 is SMNVEV (reference sequence). PCR primers comprised 60 Vbeta and 13 Jbeta primers. Repertoires were generated with immunoSEQ multiplex PCR, while TCRdb's copy carries only in-frame clones and drops some. This table holds over 100,000 clones, roughly 74% found once. This clone has only one observation. Its target is not known. Study-level points and caveats: Three chains tied to CMV proved CMV antigen-specific in vitro. Earlier findings revealed that most TCR beta V segments proved productive either about 90% or about 30% of the time. According to a later analysis, most TCR beta chains associated with CMV appeared HLA-restricted.

This chain joins TRBV27 and TRBJ2-7; 8 nucleotides line up with TRBD2. This receptor was identified in a woman under 40 in good health and CMV-seronegative. Sequenced: PBMCs. The CDR3 bases are TGTGCCAGCAGTCCCCGAGTTAGCGGGGTCTACGAGCAGTACTTC. Its protein product is CASSPRVSGVYEQYF.